The 28 T cell receptor beta chains below come from one sample, sequenced in a study of blood T cell repertoires in COVID-19 (dated by TCRdb to about 2020). The method was the immunoSEQ multiplex PCR assay. Imported from immuneACCESS, the table was reduced by TCRdb to in-frame sequences with V and J called. These copies leave out some clones; in studies compared against another copy, an unresolved V gene accounts for under half, and the cause of the remainder is not known. The sample table contains fewer than 85,000 clones; only one count was recorded for 90% of them. The ten largest clones add up to 1% of the sample. The sequenced sample consisted of peripheral blood. These receptors were obtained from a woman aged 50 to 60 in a cohort sampled during active COVID-19.

The rearrangement links TRBV9 to TRBJ1-6; 7 bases are a match to TRBD1. The CDR3 is 14 residues long. V lost 6 bases and J lost 7; bases outside the gene matches: 7. Germline CDR1 is SGDLS and CDR2 is YYNGEE. The CDR3 nucleotides read TGTGCCAGCACCTCCGGGACAGCCAATTCACCCCTCCACTTT. It specifies CASTSGTANSPLHF.

The chain carries TRBV19 and TRBJ2-1; 10 positions match TRBD1. This CDR3 is built from 14 residues. Looked up from germline, CDR1 is LNHDA and CDR2 is SQIVND (reference sequence). J lost 6 bases, V lost 5 bases, and 4 bases had no gene match. This CDR3 reads CASSFGQGGNEQFF. The CDR3, as DNA: TGTGCCAGTAGTTTCGGACAGGGGGGCAATGAGCAGTTCTTC.

The V call is TRBV10-3, the J call TRBJ2-2; the D gene is possibly TRBD2 (5 bases). The CDR3 length is 16 residues. The germline V gene encodes CDR1 ENHRY and CDR2 SYGVKD. The ends were cut back, 8 bases at V and 5 bases at J, with 21 bases in the middle. In DNA, the CDR3 is TGTGCCATCCGAGGTAGCGCCGCTTTGGAAACCGGGGAGCTGTTTTTT. Its translation: CAIRGSAALETGELFF.

The chain carries TRBV5-4 and TRBJ2-1; 13 nucleotides agree with TRBD2. Germline assignment: CDR1 SGHNT and CDR2 YYREEE (reference sequence). V gave up 10 bases and J gave up 4 bases; unmatched junction bases: 14. The CDR3 is 17 amino acids. CDR3 protein: CAATPGTSGTNYNEQFF. DNA of the CDR3: TGTGCCGCTACTCCCGGGACTAGCGGGACAAATTACAATGAGCAGTTCTTC.

The chain carries TRBV7-9 and TRBJ1-1; no definite D call. Deletions cut 5 bases from V and 4 bases from J, with 17 bases between. This CDR3 contains 15 residues. CDR1 SEHNR and CDR2 FQNEAQ come from the germline V gene (reference sequence). The CDR3 bases are TGTGCCAGCAGCCCTAGGGCGGGCGGAAGCACTGAAGCTTTCTTT. This translates into CASSPRAGGSTEAFF.

The CDR3 region is CASSDGYEQYF. The DNA for the CDR3 is TGTGCCAGCAGTGACGGTTACGAGCAGTACTTC. The rearrangement uses TRBV6-1 and TRBJ2-7; D is unclear. The CDR3 loop spans 11 amino acids. Trimming took 3 bases from V and 4 from J, leaving 4 bases between them. Germline V gene lookup returns CDR1 MNHNS and CDR2 SASEGT.

About this clone itself: At one boundary the junction diverges from the germline segment, which might be a read error. Other DNA sequences in this sample translate to the same CDR3. This chain's CDR3 is CASGGRYNSPLHF. DNA of the CDR3: TGTGCCAGCGGAGGGAGGTATAATTCACCCCTTCACTTT. The rearrangement joins TRBV25-1 to TRBJ1-6, with D hard to call. CDR1 is MGHDK, CDR2 SYGVNS, per germline. CDR3 length: 13 residues.

The V and J genes are TRBV28 and TRBJ2-1, with D possibly matching TRBD2 (5 bases). Per the germline V gene, CDR1 is MDHEN and CDR2 is SYDVKM. CDR3 length: 12 amino acids. The V gene lost 5 bases and the J gene lost 8 bases, with 10 bases spanning the gap. DNA of the CDR3: TGTGCCAGCAGTCTTACTAGGGATGAGCAGTTCTTC. Protein product: CASSLTRDEQFF.

The chain has TRBV12-3 or TRBV12-4 and TRBJ2-7, with a weak D call TRBD1 (5 bases). The V and J ends lost 5 bases and 9 bases respectively, with 17 bases between them. This CDR3 comprises 13 residues. As DNA, the CDR3 is TGTGCCAGCAGTACCACGACAGTGTTGGTGCAGTACTTC. Its protein is CASSTTTVLVQYF.

The V gene is TRBV4-1, the J gene TRBJ2-7; D is perhaps TRBD1 (6 bases). The CDR3 contains 16 residues. V dropped 0 bases and J dropped 6 bases, with 18 bases sitting between them. Germline CDR1 is MGHRA and CDR2 is YSYEKL. CDR3 loop: CASSQDEGYEGVEQYF. For the CDR3, the DNA is TGCGCCAGCAGCCAAGACGAAGGGTATGAGGGGGTCGAGCAGTACTTC.

The chain is built from TRBV11-2 and TRBJ1-2, with D possibly TRBD1 on 6 matching bases. Trimming shortened V by 5 bases and J by 4 bases, and 17 bases separated the two germline ends. Per germline, CDR1 SGHAT and CDR2 FQNNGV. CDR3 size: 15 residues. CDR3 in DNA: TGTGCCAGCAGCCGACAGACAGGCGGCGGCTATGGCTACACCTTC. This sequence encodes CASSRQTGGGYGYTF.

The chain has TRBV7-2 and TRBJ2-1; 14 bases map to TRBD2. Germline CDR1 SGHTA, CDR2 FQGNSA. The CDR3 consists of 15 residues. The V segment lost 5 bases and the J segment 4 bases; nucleotides outside the gene matches: 1. For the CDR3, the DNA is TGTGCCAGCAGCCGGACTAGCGGGGGGTACAATGAGCAGTTCTTC. It specifies CASSRTSGGYNEQFF.

This chain connects TRBV19 to TRBJ2-4; 8 bases are shared with TRBD2. V gave up 5 bases and J gave up 2 bases; unmatched junction bases: 11. The CDR3 loop spans 17 amino acids. Per germline, CDR1 LNHDA and CDR2 SQIVND (reference sequence). The CDR3 reads CASSGTSGDPPKNIQYF. CDR3 nucleotides: TGTGCCAGTAGTGGTACTAGCGGAGACCCGCCCAAAAACATTCAGTACTTC.

The CDR3 coding sequence is TGTGCCAGCAGCCAAGGGGCGGGGGAGGAGACCCAGTACTTC. Translating it yields CASSQGAGEETQYF. The chain couples TRBV3-1 (or the pseudogene TRBV3-2) to TRBJ2-5; 7 bases match TRBD2. CDR1 and CDR2 from the germline V gene are LGHDT and YNNKEL (reference sequence). This CDR3 has 14 amino acids. V dropped 1 base and J dropped 5; count of bases not matched to a gene: 4.

The V call is TRBV13, the J call TRBJ1-2, with D possibly being TRBD1 (5 bases). Germline V gene sequence: CDR1 PRHDT, CDR2 FYEKMQ (reference sequence). Trimming removed 1 base at V and 5 bases at J, with 11 bases between. The CDR3 is 14 residues long. The CDR3 sequence is CASSLEGAQYGYTF. CDR3 bases: TGTGCCAGCAGCTTAGAAGGGGCCCAATATGGCTACACCTTC.

The chain employs TRBV10-3 and TRBJ1-3; 7 bases are shared with TRBD1. V was clipped by 10 bases and J by 4 bases; unmatched bases: 10. CDR3 length: 14 amino acids. CDR1 ENHRY and CDR2 SYGVKD come from the germline V gene. As DNA, the CDR3 is TGTGCCACGAGCATGGCAGGGGGGGGAAACACCATATATTTT. This gives the protein CATSMAGGGNTIYF.

This sequence joins TRBV30 and TRBJ1-2, with no clear D. CDR1 is GTSNPN and CDR2 is SVGIG in the germline V gene (reference sequence). The V end was cut by 0 bases, the J end by 4 bases, with 12 bases between. This CDR3 region has 14 residues. In DNA, the CDR3 is TGTGCCTGGAGTGTACTCGCCAGGCGCTATGGCTACACCTTC. Amino acids: CAWSVLARRYGYTF. The full variable domain, completed using reference TRBV30 and TRBJ1-2, is SQTIHQWPATLVQPVGSPLSLECTVEGTSNPNLYWYRQAAGRGLQLLFYSVGIGQISSEVPQNLSASRPQDRQFILSSKKLLLSDSGFYLCAWSVLARRYGYTFGSGTRLTVV.

The chain uses TRBV20-1 and TRBJ1-1; D may be TRBD1 (5 bases). Germline values: CDR1 DFQATT, CDR2 SNEGSKA (reference sequence). CDR3 length: 13 residues. The V gene lost 3 bases and the J gene lost 5 bases, with 13 bases spanning the gap. DNA of the CDR3: TGCAGTGCTAGTATATGGCAGGGAACTGAAGCTTTCTTT. It is translated as CSASIWQGTEAFF.

The chain recombines TRBV5-1 with TRBJ2-2; 7 nucleotides align to TRBD2. Trimming cost V 2 bases and J 6 bases; bases outside gene matches: 10. The CDR3 spans 16 residues. CDR1 is SGHRS and CDR2 is YFSETQ in the germline V gene. CDR3 loop: CASSFDAGAVPGELFF. CDR3 coding DNA: TGCGCCAGCAGCTTCGATGCGGGAGCGGTCCCCGGGGAGCTGTTTTTT. The whole variable domain, remainder taken from reference TRBV5-1 and TRBJ2-2, is KAGVTQTPRYLIKTRGQQVTLSCSPISGHRSVSWYQQTPGQGLQFLFEYFSETQRNKGNFPGRFSGRQFSNSRSEMNVSTLELGDSALYLCASSFDAGAVPGELFFGEGSRLTVL.

The J gene is TRBJ1-1, the V gene TRBV7-6; D call uncertain. The CDR3 totals 11 residues. V shed 5 bases and J shed 10 bases, with 11 bases lying between them. From germline, CDR1 is SGHVS and CDR2 FNYEAQ. DNA of the CDR3: TGTGCCAGCAGCAACTTGGGAGGAGCTTTCTTT. This translates into CASSNLGGAFF. The variable domain in full, with the rest retrieved from reference TRBV7-6 and TRBJ1-1, is GAGVSQSPRYKVTKRGQDVALRCDPISGHVSLYWYRQALGQGPEFLTYFNYEAQQDKSGLPNDRFSAERPEGSISTLTIQRTEQRDSAMYRCASSNLGGAFFGQGTRLTVV.

V and J are TRBV29-1 and TRBJ1-1; 7 bases are a match to TRBD1. The CDR3 consists of 13 residues. Looked up from germline, CDR1 is SQVTM and CDR2 is ANQGSEA. V was clipped by 6 bases and J by 0 bases; unmatched bases: 4. CDR3 nucleotide sequence: TGCAGCGTCCCGGGACAGATGAACACTGAAGCTTTCTTT. Protein: CSVPGQMNTEAFF.

The V gene is TRBV30, the J gene TRBJ1-5, with TRBD1 identical over 10 bases. The germline V gene has CDR1 GTSNPN and CDR2 SVGIG (reference sequence). The CDR3 is made up of 16 amino acids. The trim removed 4 bases at V and 3 bases at J, leaving 9 bases unmatched. The CDR3 spells CAWTRTGGDINQPQHF. CDR3 DNA: TGTGCCTGGACCCGGACAGGGGGTGATATCAATCAGCCCCAGCATTTT.

A few counts support this clone. The CDR3 DNA reads TGTGCCAGCAGCACCACAGGGACCTATGGCTACACCTTC. It encodes CASSTTGTYGYTF. This sequence joins TRBV5-5 and TRBJ1-2; D is perhaps TRBD1 (6 bases). The V gene lost 4 bases and the J gene lost 4 bases, with 11 bases spanning the gap. CDR1 is SGHKS, CDR2 YYEKEE, per germline (reference sequence). The CDR3 covers 13 residues. The whole variable domain, remainder taken from reference TRBV5-5 and TRBJ1-2, is DAGVTQSPTHLIKTRGQQVTLRCSPISGHKSVSWYQQVLGQGPQFIFQYYEKEERGRGNFPDRFSARQFPNYSSELNVNALLLGDSALYLCASSTTGTYGYTFGSGTRLTVV.

This clone was counted once. This chain uses TRBV10-1 with TRBJ2-1; TRBD1 agrees at 11 bases. The CDR3 sequence is 14 residues long. CDR1 and CDR2 (germline): WNHNN, SYGVQD (reference sequence). The J segment lost 6 bases and the V segment lost 4 bases, leaving 2 bases of the junction unmatched. The CDR3 protein is CASSAGTGGNEQFF. The CDR3 DNA follows: TGCGCCAGCAGTGCCGGGACAGGGGGCAATGAGCAGTTCTTC.

The chain combines TRBV19 with TRBJ2-3; TRBD2 agrees at 7 bases. The CDR3 runs to 15 residues. The V gene end was trimmed by 1 base and the J gene end by 8 bases; junction bases not matched to a gene: 9. In germline, CDR1 is LNHDA, CDR2 SQIVND (reference sequence). Here the CDR3 DNA reads TGTGCCAGTAGTATAGGCGGGAGTGAGGGAAGTACGCAGTATTTT. Residues: CASSIGGSEGSTQYF.

The DNA for the CDR3 is TGTGCCAGCAGCTCGACCGGGACAGGGGCCTACACAGATACGCAGTATTTT. Encoded protein: CASSSTGTGAYTDTQYF. The V call is TRBV11-2, the J call TRBJ2-3; 10 bases line up with TRBD1. Looked up from germline, CDR1 is SGHAT and CDR2 is FQNNGV. Unmatched junction bases numbered 9, after V lost 4 bases and J lost 2 bases. The CDR3 has 17 amino acids.

The chain employs TRBV2 and TRBJ2-1; 7 bases fit TRBD2. Germline loops: CDR1 SNHLY, CDR2 FYNNEI. The CDR3 is made up of 16 amino acids. J lost 5 bases, V lost 0 bases, and 7 bases had no gene match. The CDR3 sequence is CASSEARGGGDNEQFF. Written as DNA, the CDR3 is TGTGCCAGCAGTGAAGCGCGCGGGGGAGGGGACAATGAGCAGTTCTTC.

The rearrangement links TRBV7-9 to TRBJ2-3; tentatively, D is TRBD2 (5 bases). The CDR3 covers 16 residues. Germline CDR1 and CDR2: SEHNR and FQNEAQ (reference sequence). The ends were cut back, 5 bases at V and 0 bases at J, with 15 bases in the middle. CDR3 coding DNA: TGTGCCAGCAGCAACCCGACTACAGCTAGCACAGATACGCAGTATTTT. Residues: CASSNPTTASTDTQYF.